This TCR beta chain derives from a study of blood T cell repertoires in COVID-19. Study overall: In each case, the material was cDNA or gDNA derived from T cells, B-cell-depleted T cells, or PBMCs.

CDR1 is SQVTM and CDR2 is ANQGSEA in the germline V gene. V lost 4 bases and J lost 2, with 9 bases in between. This CDR3 has 12 amino acids. Authors' analysis steps: Estimation of nucleated cell counts relied on the amplification of reference gene primers. Sequencing was performed with immunoSEQ multiplex PCR; in TCRdb, only in-frame clones are kept and a portion is missing. V, J and clone size are those of that table, while D and trimming were read from the DNA. The table includes 300,000 or so clones, roughly 82% detected once. The TCR comes from a woman aged 45-65 years with acute or convalescent COVID-19. This chain connects TRBV29-1 to TRBJ2-7; a weak D match, TRBD2 (5 bases). Sequencing used peripheral blood. The CDR3 loop reads CSVAGVAYEQYF. The DNA of the CDR3 is TGCAGCGTTGCCGGGGTTGCCTACGAGCAGTACTTC.